Sequencing of this T cell receptor beta chain was carried out in a study of T-cell memory formation after mild COVID-19 (dated by TCRdb to 2020 to 2023). The study in broad terms: TCR sequence clusters from the two donors were found to be largely donor specific. Longitudinal TCRalpha and TCRbeta repertoire sequencing tracked T-cell clones expanding and contracting after mild COVID-19 in two donors. Two young, previously healthy adult volunteers, one female and one male, were included in the cohort. The research as a whole found: SARS-CoV-2 specificity of the second-wave clones peaking on day 37 was not confirmed. Contracting CD4+ clones were found mainly in CM and EM memory subsets, while CD8+ clones were enriched in EMRA. Clones contracting from day 15 to 85 had balanced CD4/CD8 phenotypes, while a second wave expanding from day 15 to 37 was biased towards CD4+. Only two mild cases were covered by the study, and larger cohorts that include severe cases with pre-infection samples were considered necessary. Some responding clones were detected in pre-infection memory, which suggested that pre-existing cross-reactive memory T cells had joined the SARS-CoV-2 response.

V lost 7 bases and J lost 3 bases, and the count of bases not matched to a germline gene is 5. CDR1 and CDR2 are drawn from the germline V gene (reference sequence): SGHKS, YYEKEE. The CDR3 measures 13 amino acids from cysteine to phenylalanine. Solely the CDR3 DNA is kept, with 39 bases framed from the first base. Worth noting for this clonotype: There is no known antigen for this receptor. No base quality values were provided; no much bigger clone lies one nucleotide off.

Ficoll-Paque density gradient centrifugation was the method used to isolate PBMCs. These reads were obtained on an Illumina NovaSeq 6000. TCRalpha and TCRbeta cDNA libraries were constructed by 5'RACE with constant-segment primers, with sample barcodes and unique molecular identifiers being introduced. RNA was extracted from every sample with Trizol reagent. Libraries were amplified in two PCR steps, with a second sample barcode and Illumina TruSeq adapters added in the second step. Sequencing of the libraries was done on an Illumina NovaSeq, producing 2 x 150 bp paired-end reads. The published analysis was carried out like this. Reads were demultiplexed and collapsed into UMI-guided consensus sequences with migec v1.2.7. Using mixcr v2.1.11, UMI consensuses were aligned to TRA and TRB V and J templates and then assembled into clonotypes. Expanded or contracted clonotypes were those called significant by both edgeR and NoisET, with noise models trained on biological replicates. For edgeR calls, the cutoffs were a false discovery rate-adjusted p below 0.01 and a log2 fold-change threshold of 1. As an exploratory analysis of dynamics, max-normalized trajectories of the 1000 most abundant clonotypes were examined by PCA with hierarchical clustering. Separately sequenced CD4+ and CD8+ repertoires were used to assign the CD4 or CD8 phenotype of responding clones. In TCRdb, the public reads were trimmed at Q25 with fastp and aligned with MiXCR, with productive beta chains retained. CDR3 protein duplicates are merged, each entry listing the most common genes and DNA. These V and J calls rely on TCRdb rather than the paper's analysis. For this sample the table gives 350,000 to 400,000 distinct CDR3 sequences, of which roughly 20% were detected only once. About an eighth of the sample belongs to the ten largest clones.

Input material: PBMCs or a T cell subset sorted from them (not recorded which). This sequence was found in an adult woman who had mild COVID-19 (a few samples of this study predate the infection). The sample titles of this study are shuffled in the database, so cell type and time point are left out; the donor was told from shared clones. The chain employs TRBV5-5 and TRBJ2-3; 7 central bases correspond to TRBD2. CDR3 region: CASLWGGTDTQYF. The sequence in DNA is TGTGCCAGCCTTTGGGGGGGGACAGATACGCAGTATTTT.